The 32 T cell receptor beta chains below come from one sample, sequenced in a study of cytomegalovirus exposure and HLA in healthy donors. Use of 60 Vbeta and 13 Jbeta primers characterized the PCR. Some clones are missing from TCRdb's copy, which holds only in-frame ones; the method was immunoSEQ multiplex PCR. The table includes over 150,000 clones, roughly 70% detected once. The source material was PBMCs. These TCRs come from a woman aged 40 to 50 in good health and CMV-seropositive.

The rearrangement joins TRBV5-1 to TRBJ2-7, with TRBD1 matching 10 bases. The CDR3 covers 15 residues. V gave up 0 bases and J gave up 2 bases; unmatched junction bases: 2. Germline CDR1 is SGHRS and CDR2 is YFSETQ. The CDR3 coding sequence is TGCGCCAGCAGCTTGGCGGGGACAGGGGCCTACGAGCAGTACTTC. This gives the protein CASSLAGTGAYEQYF. The variable domain in full, completed from reference TRBV5-1 and TRBJ2-7, reads KAGVTQTPRYLIKTRGQQVTLSCSPISGHRSVSWYQQTPGQGLQFLFEYFSETQRNKGNFPGRFSGRQFSNSRSEMNVSTLELGDSALYLCASSLAGTGAYEQYFGPGTRLTVT.

The chain carries TRBV30 and TRBJ2-3, with unresolved D. The germline V gene has CDR1 GTSNPN and CDR2 SVGIG (reference sequence). V lost 3 bases and J lost 1, with 17 bases in between. This CDR3 region has 16 residues. The CDR3 DNA is TGTGCCTGGAGACGTACCCTGAGACTCGGCACAGATACGCAGTATTTT. As protein: CAWRRTLRLGTDTQYF.

The rearrangement links TRBV5-1 to TRBJ2-1; the D gene is possibly TRBD1 (5 bases). There are 12 residues in the CDR3. V was clipped by 3 bases and J by 7 bases, with 8 bases between them. CDR1 SGHRS and CDR2 YFSETQ come from the germline V gene. The CDR3 sequence: CASSYAGNEQFF. In DNA form, the CDR3 reads TGCGCCAGCAGCTATGCAGGGAATGAGCAGTTCTTC.

The J gene is TRBJ2-5, the V gene TRBV14; perhaps TRBD1 as D (6 bases). CDR1 and CDR2 from the germline V gene are SGHDN and FVKESK. CDR3 length equals 16 residues. Trimming stripped 1 base from V and 5 bases from J, with 17 bases between. CDR3 nucleotides: TGTGCCAGCAGCCAAGGCCTCTTCCAGGGGCGGGAGACCCAGTACTTC. Translated: CASSQGLFQGRETQYF.

The rearrangement joins TRBV2 to TRBJ2-3; 12 nucleotides align to TRBD2. This CDR3 is 16 amino acids long. J was trimmed by 3 bases and V by 6 bases; bases with no gene match: 7. Germline V gene data show CDR1 as SNHLY and CDR2 as FYNNEI. CDR3 in DNA: TGTGCCAGCAGGGTGACTAGCGGGAGTGTAACAGATACGCAGTATTTT. Its protein is CASRVTSGSVTDTQYF.

The chain uses TRBV28 and TRBJ2-3; 7 bases are a match to TRBD1. CDR3 size: 14 residues. CDR1 MDHEN and CDR2 SYDVKM come from the germline V gene. The ends lost 8 bases at V and 3 bases at J; junction bases unmatched: 8. CDR3 coding DNA: TGTGCCAGCGACGTGAGACAGGGTACAGATACGCAGTATTTT. Residues: CASDVRQGTDTQYF.

The V gene is TRBV4-2, the J gene TRBJ1-2, with TRBD1 as a possible D gene (6 bases). V lost 0 bases, J lost 5 bases, and 10 bases lay in between. The CDR3 contains 14 residues. CDR1 is LGHNA and CDR2 is YNFKEQ in the germline V gene. CDR3 loop: CASSQEKGGYGYTF. Written as DNA, the CDR3 is TGTGCCAGCAGCCAAGAAAAGGGGGGGTATGGCTACACCTTC.

This chain joins TRBV10-3 and TRBJ1-2; perhaps TRBD1 as D (6 bases). Germline CDR1 ENHRY, CDR2 SYGVKD. The CDR3 runs 14 residues. Trimming left V 4 bases short and J 6 bases short, with 15 bases between. CDR3 amino acids: CAISVGGLGDGYTF. In nucleotides, the CDR3 is TGTGCCATCAGTGTCGGGGGGCTGGGTGATGGCTACACCTTC.

The chain carries TRBV6-1 and TRBJ2-7, with 12 bases fitting TRBD1. Trimming cost V 7 bases and J 5 bases; bases outside gene matches: 3. The germline gives CDR1 MNHNS, CDR2 SASEGT. This CDR3 contains 13 residues. CDR3 in amino acids: CASMGQGADEQYF. CDR3 nucleotide sequence: TGTGCCAGCATGGGACAGGGGGCGGACGAGCAGTACTTC.

Here the CDR3 DNA reads TGCGCCAGCAGTGGAGGGAGGGCGGCAGATACGCAGTATTTT. It specifies CASSGGRAADTQYF. The chain employs TRBV5-1 and TRBJ2-3; 7 bases align to TRBD2. The junction had 7 bases not matched to a gene; V was cut back by 5 bases and J by 4 bases. The germline V gene encodes CDR1 SGHRS and CDR2 YFSETQ. This CDR3 has 14 amino acids.

The chain joins TRBV4-3 to TRBJ2-7; the match to TRBD2 covers 7 bases. Germline V lookup: CDR1 LGHNA, CDR2 YSLEER. The CDR3 totals 15 residues. Trimming took 0 bases from V and 6 from J; bases not matched to a gene: 8. The CDR3 bases are TGCGCCAGCAGCCAAGATAACGGGGGGTGGGGCGAGCAGTACTTC. Translated, it gives CASSQDNGGWGEQYF.

The V and J genes are TRBV19 and TRBJ2-7; maybe TRBD2 (5 bases). V was shortened by 4 bases and J by 5 bases, with 18 bases between the two germline ends. CDR1 is LNHDA and CDR2 is SQIVND in the germline V gene (reference sequence). CDR3 length: 15 residues. Written as DNA, the CDR3 is TGTGCCAGTAGTAGCGTCGTTGAATCGGGGAACGAGCAGTACTTC. Its translation is CASSSVVESGNEQYF.

The rearrangement links TRBV27 to TRBJ2-5; 11 bases map to TRBD2. The J call is in doubt because the DNA end fits TRBJ2-7 better. Germline values: CDR1 MNHEY, CDR2 SMNVEV (reference sequence). The CDR3 spans 15 residues. CDR3 sequence: CASKTGLAASYEQYF. The CDR3 DNA follows: TGTGCCAGCAAGACGGGACTAGCGGCCTCCTACGAGCAGTACTTC.

The rearrangement links TRBV6-4 to TRBJ2-1; D may be TRBD2 (5 bases). Trimming took off 0 bases at V and 7 bases at J, with 13 bases between the two ends. The CDR3 sequence is 15 residues long. Germline assignment: CDR1 MRHNA and CDR2 SNTAGT. As DNA, the CDR3 is TGTGCCAGCAGTGACTCTAGCGTAATTGGGAATGAGCAGTTCTTC. It encodes CASSDSSVIGNEQFF.

The V and J genes are TRBV5-1 and TRBJ2-5; 7 bases agree with TRBD1. The junction had 17 bases not matched to a gene; V was cut back by 7 bases and J by 11 bases. Germline values: CDR1 SGHRS, CDR2 YFSETQ. This CDR3 region has 14 residues. The CDR3 reads CASSFDRVVEEQYF. CDR3 DNA: TGCGCCAGCTCCTTTGACAGGGTGGTAGAAGAGCAGTACTTC.

The chain recombines TRBV25-1 with TRBJ1-4; D is perhaps TRBD1 (6 bases). The V and J ends lost 2 bases and 8 bases respectively, with 18 bases between them. This CDR3 is 16 amino acids long. In germline, CDR1 is MGHDK, CDR2 SYGVNS. The CDR3 sequence is CASSELGGRRLEKLFF. CDR3 nucleotides: TGTGCCAGCAGTGAACTAGGGGGACGTCGGTTGGAAAAACTGTTTTTT.

The rearrangement links TRBV6-6 to TRBJ2-7; D unclear. CDR3 length: 13 amino acids. Germline V gene sequence: CDR1 MNHNY, CDR2 SVGAGI (reference sequence). The V and J ends lost 0 bases and 6 bases respectively, with 9 bases between them. DNA of the CDR3: TGTGCCAGCAGTTACTCCCCCATCGGCGAGCAGTACTTC. Translation: CASSYSPIGEQYF.

This rearrangement joins TRBV19 to TRBJ1-4, with TRBD1 identical over 8 bases. Trimming cost V 3 bases and J 6 bases; bases outside gene matches: 0. CDR3 size: 13 residues. Per the germline V gene, CDR1 is LNHDA and CDR2 is SQIVND (reference sequence). This CDR3 is CASSMGQDEKLFF. The CDR3 nucleotides read TGTGCCAGTAGTATGGGACAGGATGAAAAACTGTTTTTT.

The J gene is TRBJ1-1, the V gene TRBV9, with D possibly matching TRBD1 (5 bases). V lost 0 bases, J lost 4 bases, and 19 bases lay in between. The CDR3 is 17 amino acids. Looked up from germline, CDR1 is SGDLS and CDR2 is YYNGEE. The CDR3 coding sequence is TGTGCCAGCAGCGTAGTAGGTGGGGGGGTAGGAGGCACTGAAGCTTTCTTT. Translated, it gives CASSVVGGGVGGTEAFF.

The chain couples TRBV19 to TRBJ2-1; 10 bases line up with TRBD1. V shed 3 bases, J shed 9 bases, and the junction held 5 bases outside the gene matches. CDR1 and CDR2 from the germline V gene are LNHDA and SQIVND (reference sequence). The CDR3 runs to 14 residues. Here the CDR3 reads CASSMGQGISEQFF. CDR3 DNA: TGTGCCAGTAGTATGGGACAGGGGATCAGTGAGCAGTTCTTC.

The chain carries TRBV18 and TRBJ2-3; TRBD1 agrees at 7 bases. CDR1 is KGHSH and CDR2 is LQKENI in the germline V gene. This CDR3 region has 16 residues. After removal of 2 bases from V and 5 bases from J, the junction contained 10 bases not matched to a gene. The CDR3 DNA is TGTGCCAGCTCACCATTCGGCAGCCCAGGGGGAGATACGCAGTATTTT. Protein sequence: CASSPFGSPGGDTQYF.

The chain carries TRBV4-3 and TRBJ1-5; a possible D gene is TRBD1 (5 bases). Germline CDR1 is LGHNA and CDR2 is YSLEER. Trimming stripped 0 bases from V and 2 bases from J, with 11 bases between. This CDR3 contains 16 residues. In DNA form, the CDR3 reads TGCGCCAGCAGCCAAGATTTAGGGGATGGCAATCAGCCCCAGCATTTT. This gives the protein CASSQDLGDGNQPQHF.

The chain employs TRBV6-5 and TRBJ1-3; 7 nucleotides line up with TRBD1. From germline, CDR1 is MNHEY and CDR2 SVGAGI. This CDR3 has 15 amino acids. The trim removed 6 bases at V and 0 bases at J, leaving 5 bases unmatched. CDR3 DNA sequence: TGTGCCAGCAGCAAAGACAGGGCCTCTGGAAACACCATATATTTT. This sequence encodes CASSKDRASGNTIYF.

This clone was recorded only once. This chain links TRBV5-1 with TRBJ2-2, with TRBD1 as a possible D gene (6 bases). CDR1 SGHRS and CDR2 YFSETQ come from the germline V gene. V shed 0 bases and J shed 1 base, with 16 bases lying between them. The CDR3 sequence is 18 residues long. This CDR3 reads CASSLEVGALRNTGELFF. CDR3 in DNA: TGCGCCAGCAGCTTGGAGGTGGGGGCGCTTCGGAACACCGGGGAGCTGTTTTTT.

This chain joins TRBV2 and TRBJ2-1; D possibly corresponds to TRBD2 (6 bases). CDR1 is SNHLY, CDR2 FYNNEI, per germline. This CDR3 has 15 amino acids. V dropped 6 bases and J dropped 0 bases, with 12 bases sitting between them. For the CDR3, the DNA is TGTGCCAGCAGCCTCGGGGGAAGCTCCTACAATGAGCAGTTCTTC. Protein product: CASSLGGSSYNEQFF.

This sequence joins TRBV7-9 and TRBJ2-1; 13 bases fit TRBD2. V was pared by 5 bases and J by 4 bases, with 2 bases of the junction left unmatched. The CDR3 has 15 residues. Germline CDR1 and CDR2: SEHNR and FQNEAQ (reference sequence). The CDR3 spells CASSPGLAGYNEQFF. CDR3 sequence (DNA): TGTGCCAGCAGCCCGGGACTAGCGGGGTACAATGAGCAGTTCTTC.

The rearrangement uses TRBV27 and TRBJ2-7; D remains unclear. The CDR3 runs to 14 residues. Trimming stripped 8 bases from V and 2 bases from J, with 16 bases between. The germline V gene encodes CDR1 MNHEY and CDR2 SMNVEV (reference sequence). DNA for the CDR3: TGTGCCAGCGCGATCTGGAGCGCGGCCTACGAGCAGTACTTC. Protein: CASAIWSAAYEQYF.

This rearrangement joins TRBV11-2 to TRBJ2-3; D may be TRBD2 (7 bases). Germline V gene sequence: CDR1 SGHAT, CDR2 FQNNGV. Trimming removed 4 bases at V and 4 bases at J, with 18 bases between. The CDR3 runs to 16 residues. CDR3: CASSSLGGGGADTQYF. CDR3 sequence (DNA): TGTGCCAGCAGCTCCTTAGGGGGAGGGGGTGCAGATACGCAGTATTTT.

This chain uses TRBV5-1 with TRBJ2-1; D call uncertain. This CDR3 is built from 12 residues. V was trimmed by 4 bases and J by 5 bases, leaving 7 bases between them. Germline assignment: CDR1 SGHRS and CDR2 YFSETQ. DNA of the CDR3: TGCGCCAGCAGCCCACACAACAATGAGCAGTTCTTC. Translated, it gives CASSPHNNEQFF. Drawing the rest from reference TRBV5-1 and TRBJ2-1, the complete variable domain is KAGVTQTPRYLIKTRGQQVTLSCSPISGHRSVSWYQQTPGQGLQFLFEYFSETQRNKGNFPGRFSGRQFSNSRSEMNVSTLELGDSALYLCASSPHNNEQFFGPGTRLTVL.

This chain uses TRBV28 with TRBJ2-1; 10 bases agree with TRBD1. The CDR3 has 15 amino acids. Germline values: CDR1 MDHEN, CDR2 SYDVKM. Trimming at V came to 4 bases and at J to 6 bases, leaving 6 bases not matched to a gene. The CDR3, as DNA: TGTGCCAGCAGTTCGGGACAGGGGTTCGGCAATGAGCAGTTCTTC. This encodes CASSSGQGFGNEQFF.

The V gene is TRBV6-1, the J gene TRBJ2-2; 8 bases line up with TRBD2. Trimming at V came to 6 bases and at J to 5 bases, leaving 8 bases not matched to a gene. Per the germline V gene, CDR1 is MNHNS and CDR2 is SASEGT. This CDR3 is built from 15 residues. In DNA form, the CDR3 reads TGTGCCAGCAGAACTACGGGGGGGCCGACCGGGGAGCTGTTTTTT. This translates into CASRTTGGPTGELFF.

This clone occurred a few times. The chain couples TRBV19 to TRBJ1-1; a possible D gene is TRBD1 (6 bases). V was shortened by 6 bases and J by 1 base, with 9 bases between the two germline ends. Germline CDR1 reads LNHDA; CDR2 reads SQIVND (reference sequence). This CDR3 has 13 amino acids. CDR3 DNA sequence: TGTGCCAGTAGGACGACAGGGAACACTGAAGCTTTCTTT. Its protein product is CASRTTGNTEAFF.